The T cell receptor beta chain under discussion was sequenced for a study of response to subunit inactivated influenza vaccine. TCRdb re-called the RT-PCR reads through MiXCR, storing one row per CDR3 protein. The sample lists more than 500,000 distinct CDR3 sequences; about 11% were seen once. The junction had 5 bases not matched to a gene; V was cut back by 1 base and J by 4 bases. The CDR3 runs 15 residues. From germline, CDR1 is SEHNR and CDR2 FQNEAQ (reference sequence). This clonotype was detected a few times. These sequences were also reported in another study, on T cells expressing NK-cell markers. Per that study: TCR beta cDNA was generated via 5'RACE template switching incorporating UMIs. One of eight sequenced donors was HCMV-seronegative; the other seven were seropositive. The leading position in the CD3+CD56-NKG2C+ fraction of a few donors also went to these clonotypes.

This clonotype was sampled from a man aged 45-65 years who received an inactivated influenza vaccine. Sample: PBMCs from blood, taken on the day of vaccination. V usage is TRBV7-9 and J usage is TRBJ2-7, with TRBD2 matching 9 bases. CDR3 coding DNA: TGTGCCAGCAGCTTAGGTCTAGCGGGAATGTACGAGCAGTACTTC. Translated: CASSLGLAGMYEQYF.